These T cell receptor beta chains were read from a single sample in a study of patients and donors after allogeneic stem cell transplantation. MiXCR was run by TCRdb on the RT-PCR reads, yielding one entry per CDR3 protein. The sample records approximately 410,000 distinct CDR3 sequences, 16% being singletons. Sequencing used blood, either unsorted or a sorted T cell fraction (not recorded which). The receptors shown here come from a human donor who was either an allogeneic HSCT recipient or a stem cell or donor lymphocyte infusion donor (not recorded which). It is not recorded whose cells these are; they may come from a transplant donor. The CDR3 runs from the conserved cysteine through the conserved F or W. Fields, in order: D gene, J gene, V gene, clone size, CDR3 DNA, CDR3 protein. The D gene is left open where the match is weak. The size field is filled for only some rows; it gives once, few, many or a size class.

d_call: NA; j_call: TRBJ2-1; v_call: TRBV12-3/TRBV12-4; clone_size: NA; cdr3_nt: TGTGCCAGCAACCGAGGACGCCGAAGCTCCTACAATGAGCAGTTCTTC; cdr3_aa: CASNRGRRSSYNEQFF
d_call: NA; j_call: TRBJ1-1; v_call: TRBV6-1; clone_size: few; cdr3_nt: TGTGCCAGCAGTCCAACAGTGAGGCGCACTGAAGCTTTCTTT; cdr3_aa: CASSPTVRRTEAFF
d_call: NA; j_call: TRBJ1-1; v_call: TRBV14; clone_size: few; cdr3_nt: TGTGCCAGCAGCCAAGAAAGTTTTACTGAAGCTTTCTTT; cdr3_aa: CASSQESFTEAFF
d_call: NA; j_call: TRBJ2-3; v_call: TRBV9; clone_size: many; cdr3_nt: TGTGCCAGCAGCACAACCACAGATACGCAGTATTTT; cdr3_aa: CASSTTTDTQYF
d_call: TRBD1; j_call: TRBJ1-2; v_call: TRBV9; clone_size: few; cdr3_nt: TGTGCCAGCAGCGGGACTCAGGGGGCAAATGGCTACACCTTC; cdr3_aa: CASSGTQGANGYTF
d_call: TRBD2; j_call: TRBJ2-7; v_call: TRBV20-1; clone_size: once; cdr3_nt: TGCAGTGCTGTGGGGTTTGATTTGGCGGGAGGGTCCTACGAGCAGTACTTC; cdr3_aa: CSAVGFDLAGGSYEQYF
d_call: TRBD1; j_call: TRBJ1-2; v_call: TRBV7-8; clone_size: NA; cdr3_nt: TGTGCCAGCAGCCCTCACCGCTGGGACAGGCCACGGTACACCTTC; cdr3_aa: CASSPHRWDRPRYTF
d_call: NA; j_call: TRBJ2-1; v_call: TRBV12-3/TRBV12-4; clone_size: many; cdr3_nt: TGTGCCAGCAGTTCCAAAGCGGGTCATGAGCAGTTCTTC; cdr3_aa: CASSSKAGHEQFF
d_call: NA; j_call: TRBJ2-7; v_call: TRBV3-1; clone_size: NA; cdr3_nt: TGTGCCAGCAGTCGTAGGGCCTCTTACGAGCAGTACTTC; cdr3_aa: CASSRRASYEQYF
d_call: NA; j_call: TRBJ1-2; v_call: TRBV20-1; clone_size: NA; cdr3_nt: TGCAGTGTAAGGTCCAGACGGAGCGGCTACACCTTC; cdr3_aa: CSVRSRRSGYTF
d_call: NA; j_call: TRBJ2-7; v_call: TRBV6-1; clone_size: NA; cdr3_nt: TGTGCCAGCAGCCCTCCCACAGGGACGGGGGAGCAGTACTTC; cdr3_aa: CASSPPTGTGEQYF
d_call: NA; j_call: TRBJ2-3; v_call: TRBV5-1; clone_size: NA; cdr3_nt: TGCGCCAGCAGCAGCCGCATCAGCACAGATACGCAGTATTTT; cdr3_aa: CASSSRISTDTQYF
d_call: NA; j_call: TRBJ2-1; v_call: TRBV7-9; clone_size: NA; cdr3_nt: TGTGCCAGCAGCTTTCAATATGGGGCAGCTAACTACAATGAGCAGTTCTTC; cdr3_aa: CASSFQYGAANYNEQFF
d_call: TRBD2; j_call: TRBJ2-2; v_call: TRBV2; clone_size: few; cdr3_nt: TGTGCCAGCTTAGCGGGAGGGGACACCGGGGAGCTGTTTTTT; cdr3_aa: CASLAGGDTGELFF
d_call: TRBD2; j_call: TRBJ2-7; v_call: TRBV12-3/TRBV12-4; clone_size: NA; cdr3_nt: TGTGCCAGCAATAGGGGAATCGGGACGGGGGGGAGTATCGAGCAGTACTTC; cdr3_aa: CASNRGIGTGGSIEQYF
d_call: NA; j_call: TRBJ2-5; v_call: TRBV20-1; clone_size: NA; cdr3_nt: TGCAGTGCGCGACCCGTGGGGAGGACACTCGAGACCCAGTACTTC; cdr3_aa: CSARPVGRTLETQYF